These T cell receptor beta chains were read from a single sample in a study of cytomegalovirus exposure and HLA in healthy donors. The protocol was immunoSEQ multiplex PCR, while the TCRdb copy is restricted to in-frame clones and leaves out a portion. The sample lists more than 110,000 clones; approximately 80% were seen once. Sequenced: PBMCs. These receptors were taken from a man aged 18 to 29 in good health and CMV-seronegative. Both conserved end residues are part of each CDR3. Each record gives: J gene, V gene, clone size, D gene, CDR3 protein, CDR3 DNA. A D gene is named only where the DNA matches it firmly. Rows may omit the clone size; those that give it use once, few, many or a size class.

>TRBJ2-3|TRBV11-2|.|.
CASSLVPVTTDTQYF
TGTGCCAGCAGCTTAGTTCCAGTAACCACAGATACGCAGTATTTT
>TRBJ2-1|TRBV7-8|.|TRBD2
CASSLTVAGNEQFF
TGTGCCAGCAGCTTAACGGTAGCGGGCAATGAGCAGTTCTTC
>TRBJ1-2|TRBV7-9|.|TRBD1
CASSLGARDSGYTF
TGTGCCAGCAGCTTGGGAGCGAGGGACAGTGGCTACACCTTC
>TRBJ2-1|TRBV27|.|TRBD2
CASSLYTSGRPMSSYNEQFF
TGTGCCAGCAGTTTGTACACTAGCGGGAGGCCGATGAGCTCCTACAATGAGCAGTTCTTC
>TRBJ1-4|TRBV18|.|.
CASSLENEKLFF
TGTGCCAGCTCACTAGAAAATGAAAAACTGTTTTTT
>TRBJ2-2|TRBV19|.|TRBD1
CATTDRVGTGELFF
TGTGCCACAACGGACAGGGTGGGCACCGGGGAGCTGTTTTTT
>TRBJ2-7|TRBV27|.|.
CASSRHRDSYEQYF
TGTGCCAGCAGTCGCCACAGGGATTCCTACGAGCAGTACTTC
>TRBJ2-7|TRBV7-3|medium-sized|.
CASSSGFGEGYEQYF
TGTGCCAGCAGCTCCGGGTTCGGAGAGGGCTACGAGCAGTACTTC
>TRBJ1-4|TRBV2|.|TRBD1
CASSGPGQGEGTNEKLFF
TGTGCCAGCAGTGGCCCGGGACAGGGAGAAGGGACTAATGAAAAACTGTTTTTT
>TRBJ2-1|TRBV5-1|.|TRBD2
CASSTGTIYNEQFF
TGCGCCAGCAGCACCGGGACTATTTACAATGAGCAGTTCTTC
>TRBJ2-1|TRBV6-5|.|.
CASSISSYNEQFF
TGTGCCAGCAGTATTAGCTCCTACAATGAGCAGTTCTTC
>TRBJ2-2|TRBV6-6|.|TRBD2
CASRIGGRTGELFF
TGTGCCAGCAGGATCGGGGGGAGGACCGGGGAGCTGTTTTTT
>TRBJ2-3|TRBV29-1|.|TRBD1
CSVATGGGTGGADTQYF
TGCAGCGTTGCCACTGGAGGAGGGACAGGGGGCGCAGATACGCAGTATTTT
>TRBJ2-3|TRBV10-3|.|.
CAISESTNTQYF
TGTGCCATCAGTGAGTCGACAAATACGCAGTATTTT
>TRBJ2-7|TRBV5-1|.|.
CASSLGGSFYEQYF
TGCGCCAGCAGCTTGGGTGGCAGTTTCTACGAGCAGTACTTC
>TRBJ1-4|TRBV19|.|.
CASSPTEDSNEKLFF
TGTGCCAGTAGCCCTACCGAGGACAGTAATGAAAAACTGTTTTTT
>TRBJ1-2|TRBV27|.|TRBD1
CASSSLGQGLSNGYTF
TGTGCCAGCAGTTCGCTGGGACAGGGGTTAAGCAATGGCTACACCTTC
>TRBJ2-7|TRBV6-5|.|.
CASSLGQFYEQYF
TGTGCCAGCAGTTTAGGACAGTTCTACGAGCAGTACTTC
>TRBJ1-2|TRBV7-2|.|.
CASSLAPQGYGYTF
TGTGCCAGCAGCTTAGCTCCACAGGGCTATGGCTACACCTTC
>TRBJ2-7|TRBV27|.|TRBD2
CASSELVAGQGEQYF
TGTGCCAGCTCAGAACTGGTAGCGGGGCAGGGGGAGCAGTACTTC
>TRBJ2-1|TRBV6-1|.|.
CASSSFGRGSEQFF
TGTGCCAGCAGCTCCTTCGGCAGGGGTAGTGAGCAGTTCTTC
>TRBJ2-7|TRBV29-1|.|TRBD1
CSVETGTGAYEQYF
TGCAGCGTTGAAACCGGGACAGGGGCCTACGAGCAGTACTTC
>TRBJ1-5|TRBV28|.|TRBD1
CASSLSGGSSQPQHF
TGTGCCAGCAGTTTATCAGGGGGGTCAAGTCAGCCCCAGCATTTT
>TRBJ2-7|TRBV27|.|TRBD1
CASSRYRGAYEQYF
TGTGCCAGCAGTCGATACAGGGGGGCCTACGAGCAGTACTTC
>TRBJ2-7|TRBV6-5|few|.
CASRDRTGFLYF
TGTGCCAGCAGGGACCGTACAGGGTTTCTCTACTTC
>TRBJ2-7|TRBV11-3|.|TRBD1
CASSFQTGGDGEQYF
TGTGCCAGCAGCTTCCAGACAGGGGGCGACGGCGAGCAGTACTTC